This T cell receptor (beta chain) was identified during a study of control samples from healthy donors and cancer patients. With V trimmed by 3 bases and J by 1 base, 7 bases remained unmatched. The V gene's germline CDR1 is SGHNT and CDR2 YYREEE (reference sequence). This CDR3 has 16 residues. Sequencing was performed with immunoSEQ multiplex PCR; in TCRdb, only in-frame clones are kept and a portion is missing. This table has 150,000 to 200,000 clones, approximately 94% appearing once. The chain recombines TRBV5-4 with TRBJ2-1, with TRBD2 identical over 7 bases. This clonotype was sampled from a woman aged 18-35 years in good health. Sample: blood. CDR3 in amino acids: CASSSLAVLSYNEQFF. The CDR3 nucleotides read TGTGCCAGCAGCTCTCTAGCGGTTTTGTCCTACAATGAGCAGTTCTTC.